This T cell receptor beta chain was recorded in a study of T cell clones after liver transplantation. Study background: As an antigen-independent comparator, third-party-reactive TCRbeta sequences came from pre-transplant mixed lymphocyte reactions. Until 12-24 months post-transplant, subjects got standard immunosuppression and no induction.

Sequenced by immunoSEQ multiplex PCR; TCRdb stores in-frame clones only, minus some. The sample has 93,000 or so clones; around 80% are singletons. Trimming took 0 bases from V and 7 from J, leaving 9 bases between them. The CDR3 consists of 13 residues. Germline CDR1 reads SGHTA; CDR2 reads FQGTGA. This clone was seen only a few times. This sample comprised CD4+ T cells from blood, obtained around 49 months after liver transplant. The chain employs TRBV7-3 and TRBJ1-2; no reliable D call. This TCR came from a human patient who received a liver transplant. Some T cells may possibly be graft donor cells. CDR3 bases: TGTGCCAGCAGCTTAACCCGCAGCGCTGGCTACACCTTC. Protein product: CASSLTRSAGYTF.